The clone carrying this T cell receptor beta chain occurred many times. This entry belongs to a study of blood T cells in healthy people across ages. V lost 0 bases, J lost 9 bases, and 17 bases lay in between. Germline V gene sequence: CDR1 MNHEY, CDR2 SVGAGI. There are 15 residues in the CDR3. The second PCR ran about 6 to 12 cycles with a sample-barcoded 5' primer and J-beta primers. TCRdb processed the 5' RACE reads anew with MiXCR; each CDR3 protein has one entry. The sample comprises a few hundred thousand distinct CDR3 sequences, over 25% of which are singletons, and approximately 3.6% rests with the top ten. These records were also assigned to another study, of T cells of mothers and their children.

Sequenced: blood. The chain is built from TRBV6-5 and TRBJ1-1; D is possibly TRBD1 (6 bases). This TCR was sampled from a boy aged 2-9 years in good health. CDR3 sequence (DNA): TGTGCCAGCAGTTACTCAGGGACACCGATCAAAAAAGCTTTCTTT. It codes for CASSYSGTPIKKAFF.